This entry lists 17 T cell receptor beta chains sequenced from one sample in a study of PD-1 blockade in classical Hodgkin lymphoma. Only in-frame clones appear in the TCRdb table, and some are missing; sequencing was by immunoSEQ multiplex PCR. The sample has some 7,000 clones, over 60% seen once. Time point indicated: cycle 4 day 1 (C4D1), after more than 5 weeks of nivolumab. No patient escaped relapse after autologous stem cell transplantation, and brentuximab vedotin exposure varied. Sequences were derived from peripheral blood mononuclear cells (PBMCs), sampled before the fourth cycle of nivolumab. The receptors shown here come from a human donor with classical Hodgkin lymphoma.

The chain recombines TRBV2 with TRBJ2-1; TRBD2 matches 11 bases. Looked up from germline, CDR1 is SNHLY and CDR2 is FYNNEI. This CDR3 has 15 amino acids. The V segment lost 6 bases and the J segment 0 bases; nucleotides outside the gene matches: 1. The CDR3 coding sequence is TGTGCCAGCAGAACTAGCGGGAGCTCCTACAATGAGCAGTTCTTC. Its protein is CASRTSGSSYNEQFF.

The chain is built from TRBV5-1 and TRBJ2-3; D call uncertain. Trimming cost V 0 bases and J 0 bases, with 11 bases left between them. Germline CDR1 and CDR2: SGHRS and YFSETQ. CDR3 length: 16 residues. The CDR3 here is CASSLVAAMSTDTQYF. CDR3 DNA: TGCGCCAGCAGCTTGGTGGCAGCTATGAGCACAGATACGCAGTATTTT. Complete variable domain (other parts from reference TRBV5-1 and TRBJ2-3): KAGVTQTPRYLIKTRGQQVTLSCSPISGHRSVSWYQQTPGQGLQFLFEYFSETQRNKGNFPGRFSGRQFSNSRSEMNVSTLELGDSALYLCASSLVAAMSTDTQYFGPGTRLTVL.

This CDR3 is CASSSSGQNSPLHF. The CDR3 DNA follows: TGTGCCAGCAGCTCATCGGGACAAAATTCACCCCTCCACTTT. The rearrangement links TRBV5-4 to TRBJ1-6, with D maybe TRBD1 (6 bases). V lost 3 bases and J 7 bases, leaving 11 bases between the germline ends. The germline gives CDR1 SGHNT, CDR2 YYREEE (reference sequence). The CDR3 has 14 residues.

This clone was observed a few times. This chain links TRBV7-2 with TRBJ2-3, with 7 bases lining up with TRBD2. Germline trimming cut 1 base from V and 4 bases from J; bases unmatched to any gene: 11. Germline V gene sequence: CDR1 SGHTA, CDR2 FQGNSA. The CDR3 length is 17 residues. In DNA form, the CDR3 reads TGTGCCAGCAGCTTAGGACCGGGACTAAAAAGCGCAGATACGCAGTATTTT. Translation: CASSLGPGLKSADTQYF. The full variable domain, rest sourced from reference TRBV7-2 and TRBJ2-3, is GAGVSQSPSNKVTEKGKDVELRCDPISGHTALYWYRQSLGQGLEFLIYFQGNSAPDKSGLPSDRFSAERTGGSVSTLTIQRTQQEDSAVYLCASSLGPGLKSADTQYFGPGTRLTVL.

The chain combines TRBV7-3 with TRBJ1-2; TRBD1 aligns across 8 bases. This CDR3 has 15 amino acids. CDR1 SGHTA and CDR2 FQGTGA come from the germline V gene. V lost 5 bases, J lost 6 bases, and 11 bases stayed unmatched. The CDR3 DNA is TGTGCCAGCAGCCTCAATTCAGGGGGCGCGGATGGCTACACCTTC. This encodes CASSLNSGGADGYTF.

Only a few counts were recorded for this clone. The chain combines TRBV19 with TRBJ2-7; weak D call: TRBD1 (5 bases). The CDR3 spans 13 residues. V lost 5 bases and J lost 3, with 11 bases in between. In germline, CDR1 is LNHDA, CDR2 SQIVND (reference sequence). The CDR3 reads CASSAGQGYEQYF. DNA for the CDR3: TGTGCCAGTAGTGCTGGACAAGGCTACGAGCAGTACTTC.

J is TRBJ2-3 and V is TRBV9; the D is unclear. Trimming removed 2 bases at V and 2 bases at J, with 12 bases between. The CDR3 runs to 15 residues. The germline V gene encodes CDR1 SGDLS and CDR2 YYNGEE. CDR3 sequence: CASSVDGFTTDTQYF. DNA of the CDR3: TGTGCCAGCAGCGTCGACGGATTCACCACAGATACGCAGTATTTT.

There are a few counts of this clone. The V call is TRBV19, the J call TRBJ1-2, with D unresolved. Germline V gene data show CDR1 as LNHDA and CDR2 as SQIVND (reference sequence). This CDR3 region has 15 residues. The ends were cut back, 7 bases at V and 6 bases at J, with 21 bases in the middle. CDR3 DNA sequence: TGTGCCAGTATCCCATTTGGACGGGCGTTGGATGGCTACACCTTC. Protein: CASIPFGRALDGYTF.

This clone came up once. The chain uses TRBV19 and TRBJ2-1; TRBD2 agrees at 8 bases. The CDR3 runs 13 residues. Per the germline V gene, CDR1 is LNHDA and CDR2 is SQIVND (reference sequence). J was trimmed by 4 bases and V by 6 bases; bases with no gene match: 2. Written as DNA, the CDR3 is TGTGCCAGTAGCGGGAGGGGGTACAATGAGCAGTTCTTC. It specifies CASSGRGYNEQFF. Using reference TRBV19 and TRBJ2-1 for the parts outside the CDR3, the full variable domain is DGGITQSPKYLFRKEGQNVTLSCEQNLNHDAMYWYRQDPGQGLRLIYYSQIVNDFQKGDIAEGYSVSREKKESFPLTVTSAQKNPTAFYLCASSGRGYNEQFFGPGTRLTVL.

This clone showed up just a few times. The chain joins TRBV27 to TRBJ1-5; D unresolved. This CDR3 is 14 amino acids long. V lost 2 bases, J lost 2 bases, and 7 bases lay in between. Germline V gives CDR1 MNHEY, CDR2 SMNVEV (reference sequence). In DNA form, the CDR3 reads TGTGCCAGCAGTTTAGCATTTGGCAATCAGCCCCAGCATTTT. Translating it yields CASSLAFGNQPQHF.

The J gene is TRBJ2-7, the V gene TRBV7-2, with TRBD2 matching over 7 bases. Per germline, CDR1 SGHTA and CDR2 FQGNSA. J lost 2 bases, V lost 5 bases, and 9 bases had no gene match. The CDR3 loop spans 15 amino acids. In nucleotides, the CDR3 is TGTGCCAGCAGCCTTGGTTGGGACTACCCCTACGAGCAGTACTTC. Translating gives CASSLGWDYPYEQYF.

The chain carries TRBV28 and TRBJ1-4; 7 bases align to TRBD1. The V and J ends lost 6 bases and 8 bases, in that order; junction bases with no gene match: 15. This CDR3 spans 16 amino acids. Germline CDR1 and CDR2: MDHEN and SYDVKM. Here the CDR3 DNA reads TGTGCCAGCAGGCCAGGGGGAAGGGGTACGAGCGAAAAACTGTTTTTT. It specifies CASRPGGRGTSEKLFF.

The V and J genes are TRBV29-1 and TRBJ2-1; 7 bases fit TRBD2. CDR1 is SQVTM and CDR2 is ANQGSEA in the germline V gene. Losses at the gene ends were 4 bases for V and 6 bases for J; bases not matched to a gene: 12. The CDR3 consists of 15 residues. DNA for the CDR3: TGCAGCGTTGGGGGCAGGGCTAGCGGAAGCAATGAGCAGTTCTTC. The encoded protein is CSVGGRASGSNEQFF.

This clone was seen only a few times. V and J are TRBV21-1 and TRBJ2-5; the table's D call TRBD2 went unverified against the DNA. TRBV21-1 is noted as a pseudogene. The CDR3 has 13 amino acids. CDR3 DNA: TGTGCCAGCAGCATTTGGGGAGGGGAGACCCAGTACTTC. This codes for CASSIWGGETQYF.

The V call is TRBV7-9, the J call TRBJ2-3; a possible D gene is TRBD2 (5 bases). The CDR3 contains 14 residues. V was trimmed by 5 bases and J by 3 bases, leaving 12 bases between them. Looked up from germline, CDR1 is SEHNR and CDR2 is FQNEAQ (reference sequence). Here the CDR3 reads CASSSSDSTDTQYF. CDR3 nucleotides: TGTGCCAGCAGCAGCTCGGACTCGACAGATACGCAGTATTTT.

The chain joins TRBV10-3 to TRBJ2-1, with 7 positions matching TRBD2. The length of the CDR3 is 14 residues. Germline CDR1 reads ENHRY; CDR2 reads SYGVKD. J gave up 7 bases and V 4 bases, and 7 bases lay outside the gene matches. The CDR3 coding sequence is TGTGCCATCAGTGTGGGGGGGGTTTTTAATGAGCAGTTCTTC. This sequence encodes CAISVGGVFNEQFF.

The gene calls are TRBV27 and TRBJ2-1; 8 bases agree with TRBD2. Germline-derived CDR1 and CDR2 are MNHEY and SMNVEV (reference sequence). The J segment lost 5 bases and the V segment lost 2 bases, leaving 11 bases of the junction unmatched. The CDR3 loop spans 17 amino acids. CDR3 bases: TGTGCCAGCAGTTTACCGCCTCTGAGCGGGAGTAACAATGAGCAGTTCTTC. Translation gives CASSLPPLSGSNNEQFF.